This passage covers 32 T cell receptor beta chains from one sample sequenced in a study of blood T cell repertoires in COVID-19. The repertoire was sequenced with immunoSEQ multiplex PCR; TCRdb's copy has only in-frame clones and lacks some. Of a few hundred thousand clones in the sample, 80% to 90% were seen once. What was sequenced was peripheral blood. The source is a man aged 45-65 years with acute or convalescent COVID-19.

The chain combines TRBV18 with TRBJ1-1; D not certain. Per germline, CDR1 KGHSH and CDR2 LQKENI. This CDR3 contains 13 residues. Trimming removed 3 bases at V and 4 bases at J, with 9 bases between. The CDR3 DNA follows: TGTGCCAGCTCACCTGGAGTCGGCACTGAAGCTTTCTTT. Amino acid sequence: CASSPGVGTEAFF.

This clone has a single count. This chain links TRBV27 with TRBJ1-3; a weak D match, TRBD1 (6 bases). Germline V gene sequence: CDR1 MNHEY, CDR2 SMNVEV (reference sequence). Trimming stripped 2 bases from V and 4 bases from J, with 12 bases between. This CDR3 is 15 amino acids long. The CDR3 DNA reads TGTGCCAGCAGTTTAGCCGGGGGGCTGGGAAACACCATATATTTT. This translates into CASSLAGGLGNTIYF.

The rearrangement links TRBV12-3 or TRBV12-4 to TRBJ1-3; D call uncertain. The CDR3 length is 13 residues. Trimming stripped 11 bases from V and 4 bases from J, with 15 bases between. The CDR3, as DNA: TGTGCCGGCTCCCCGCTCCCCGGAAACACCATATATTTT. It specifies CAGSPLPGNTIYF.

This clone was seen a single time. V usage is TRBV2 and J usage is TRBJ1-2; weak D call: TRBD1 (5 bases). The CDR3 extends over 12 amino acids. Trimming stripped 7 bases from V and 5 bases from J, with 11 bases between. CDR1 is SNHLY and CDR2 is FYNNEI in the germline V gene. The CDR3 spells CASKAGPYGYTF. The CDR3 DNA reads TGTGCCAGCAAGGCAGGGCCGTATGGCTACACCTTC. The complete variable domain, with remaining parts taken from reference TRBV2 and TRBJ1-2, reads EPEVTQTPSHQVTQMGQEVILRCVPISNHLYFYWYRQILGQKVEFLVSFYNNEISEKSEIFDDQFSVERPDGSNFTLKIRSTKLEDSAMYFCASKAGPYGYTFGSGTRLTVV.

With regard to this clone: This sample includes further DNA sequences coding for the same CDR3. The genes are TRBV18 and TRBJ1-2; D not certain. V lost 2 bases and J 2 bases, leaving 6 bases between the germline ends. Germline V gene sequence: CDR1 KGHSH, CDR2 LQKENI. This CDR3 is built from 13 residues. This chain's CDR3 is CASSPTGNYGYTF. The CDR3 nucleotides read TGTGCCAGCTCACCAACGGGAAACTATGGCTACACCTTC.

V is TRBV27 and J is TRBJ2-3; maybe TRBD2 (7 bases). Germline CDR1 is MNHEY and CDR2 is SMNVEV (reference sequence). This CDR3 has 18 residues. V was shortened by 5 bases and J by 0 bases, with 21 bases between the two germline ends. In DNA form, the CDR3 reads TGTGCCAGCAGTCCCGAGGGGGGGATAGCCACTAGCACAGATACGCAGTATTTT. Protein product: CASSPEGGIATSTDTQYF.

V and J are TRBV5-1 and TRBJ1-1; D not resolved. V lost 0 bases and J lost 7, with 13 bases in between. CDR3 length: 14 residues. Germline V lookup: CDR1 SGHRS, CDR2 YFSETQ. DNA of the CDR3: TGCGCCAGCAGCTTGGCCTCCGGGTTCGGTGAAGCTTTCTTT. This encodes CASSLASGFGEAFF.

DNA for the CDR3: TGTGCCAGCTCACCACCGGGGGGGTACACAGATACGCAGTATTTT. Amino acid sequence: CASSPPGGYTDTQYF. The chain employs TRBV18 and TRBJ2-3, with 7 bases that match TRBD2. After removal of 0 bases from V and 2 bases from J, the junction contained 2 bases not matched to a gene. The CDR3 extends over 15 amino acids. From germline, CDR1 is KGHSH and CDR2 LQKENI.

This sequence joins TRBV5-5 and TRBJ2-7, with no clear D. V was pared by 4 bases and J by 0 bases, with 14 bases between. CDR3 length: 15 residues. Germline V gene data show CDR1 as SGHKS and CDR2 as YYEKEE (reference sequence). The CDR3 DNA reads as TGTGCCAGCAGCCTGGAGCAGGCGATCTCCTACGAGCAGTACTTC. Residues: CASSLEQAISYEQYF.

The rearrangement links TRBV6-5 to TRBJ1-1, with 7 bases lining up with TRBD1. J was trimmed by 2 bases and V by 0 bases; bases with no gene match: 3. The CDR3 extends over 15 amino acids. Germline V gene data show CDR1 as MNHEY and CDR2 as SVGAGI. The CDR3 loop is CASSYSTGTNTEAFF. CDR3 in DNA: TGTGCCAGCAGTTACTCGACAGGGACCAACACTGAAGCTTTCTTT.

The rearrangement uses TRBV2 and TRBJ1-5; D not resolved. The V end was cut by 6 bases, the J end by 0 bases, with 12 bases between. CDR1 and CDR2 (germline): SNHLY, FYNNEI. The length of the CDR3 is 15 residues. The CDR3 loop reads CASRSGSNSNQPQHF. The CDR3 DNA reads TGTGCCAGCAGATCAGGATCAAATAGCAATCAGCCCCAGCATTTT.

CDR3 coding DNA: TGTGCCCTAATCAGGTGGGTTTTGGGCACTGAAGCTTTCTTT. Protein product: CALIRWVLGTEAFF. This rearrangement joins TRBV6-5 to TRBJ1-1; D not resolved. Germline CDR1 is MNHEY and CDR2 is SVGAGI. This CDR3 is 14 amino acids long. V shed 11 bases and J shed 4 bases, with 20 bases lying between them.

The chain has TRBV6-4 and TRBJ2-1; 8 bases line up with TRBD2. V lost 6 bases, J lost 4 bases, and 17 bases stayed unmatched. There are 18 residues in the CDR3. The V gene's germline CDR1 is MRHNA and CDR2 SNTAGT. The CDR3 region is CASRRCSGAGGLYNEQFF. CDR3 nucleotide sequence: TGTGCCAGCAGGAGGTGCTCTGGGGCGGGGGGATTATACAATGAGCAGTTCTTC.

The chain has TRBV3-1 (or the pseudogene TRBV3-2) and TRBJ1-1; D is unresolved. The V end lost 6 bases, the J end lost 2 bases, and 13 bases lay between the germline ends. The germline V gene encodes CDR1 LGHDT and CDR2 YNNKEL (reference sequence). CDR3 length equals 14 residues. As DNA, the CDR3 is TGTGCCAGCAGACTGGAGGCTATAAACACTGAAGCTTTCTTT. It is translated as CASRLEAINTEAFF.

This clone was recorded only once. This chain's CDR3 is CSAKLANEQFF. CDR3 sequence (DNA): TGCAGTGCAAAACTAGCCAATGAGCAGTTCTTC. The V gene is TRBV20-1, the J gene TRBJ2-1, with D maybe TRBD2 (6 bases). With 6 bases removed from V and 6 bases from J, the gap between germline ends came to 9 bases. This CDR3 is 11 amino acids long. Germline assignment: CDR1 DFQATT and CDR2 SNEGSKA (reference sequence).

The chain uses TRBV5-8 and TRBJ2-7; D possibly corresponds to TRBD1 (5 bases). V shed 4 bases and J shed 0 bases, with 11 bases lying between them. Per germline, CDR1 SGHTS and CDR2 YDEGEE. The CDR3 consists of 14 residues. Here the CDR3 reads CASSRDSDSYEQYF. CDR3 in DNA: TGTGCCAGCAGCAGAGACAGCGACTCCTACGAGCAGTACTTC.

The chain is built from TRBV2 and TRBJ2-5, with TRBD2 matching 12 bases. V shed 5 bases and J 5 bases; nucleotides not matched to a gene: 9. Germline V gene data show CDR1 as SNHLY and CDR2 as FYNNEI. The CDR3 has 16 amino acids. The DNA for the CDR3 is TGTGCCAGCAGTCCAGAACGACTAGCGGGGGCGGAGACCCAGTACTTC. This gives the protein CASSPERLAGAETQYF.

The table lists this clone with a count of one. The V gene is TRBV14, the J gene TRBJ1-6; no clear D. The CDR3 spans 15 residues. Germline-derived CDR1 and CDR2 are SGHDN and FVKESK. V was clipped by 3 bases and J by 0 bases, with 6 bases between them. CDR3 DNA sequence: TGTGCCAGCAGCCAGGGGAGCTCCTATAATTCACCCCTCCACTTT. As protein: CASSQGSSYNSPLHF.

This clone came up a few times. The gene calls are TRBV18 and TRBJ1-6; 7 bases fit TRBD1. V was pared by 5 bases and J by 7 bases, with 2 bases of the junction left unmatched. Germline V gene sequence: CDR1 KGHSH, CDR2 LQKENI. The CDR3 is 13 amino acids. CDR3 protein: CASSSGGNSPLHF. The DNA for the CDR3 is TGTGCCAGCTCATCAGGGGGGAATTCACCCCTCCACTTT.

The chain recombines TRBV19 with TRBJ1-1; D remains ambiguous. CDR1 LNHDA and CDR2 SQIVND come from the germline V gene (reference sequence). The length of the CDR3 is 15 residues. The V end was cut by 4 bases, the J end by 0 bases, with 12 bases between. DNA for the CDR3: TGTGCCAGTAGTAAGTTAGACTCCATGAACACTGAAGCTTTCTTT. Amino acid sequence: CASSKLDSMNTEAFF.

For the CDR3, the DNA is TGTGCCAGCAGCCAAGGGGCGGGGGGGCTCAATGAGCAGTTCTTC. Encoded protein: CASSQGAGGLNEQFF. The chain is built from TRBV3-1 (or the pseudogene TRBV3-2) and TRBJ2-1; 9 bases fit TRBD2. Losses at the gene ends were 1 base for V and 6 bases for J; bases not matched to a gene: 4. The CDR3 is made up of 15 amino acids. The germline gives CDR1 LGHDT, CDR2 YNNKEL (reference sequence).

This clone has a single count. The chain is built from TRBV2 and TRBJ1-1; D perhaps matches TRBD1 (5 bases). V dropped 2 bases and J dropped 3 bases, with 19 bases sitting between them. This CDR3 comprises 17 residues. Germline-derived CDR1 and CDR2 are SNHLY and FYNNEI. The CDR3 protein is CASSEPGDSDSDTEAFF. The CDR3 DNA reads TGTGCCAGCAGTGAACCGGGGGATTCGGATAGTGACACTGAAGCTTTCTTT.

The chain is built from TRBV11-2 and TRBJ1-6; TRBD1 is a possible D gene (6 bases). V dropped 2 bases and J dropped 7 bases, with 9 bases sitting between them. Germline CDR1 reads SGHAT; CDR2 reads FQNNGV. The CDR3 covers 14 residues. The CDR3 spells CASSLWTENSPLHF. The CDR3 nucleotides are TGTGCCAGCAGCTTATGGACAGAAAATTCACCCCTCCACTTT.

This rearrangement joins TRBV19 to TRBJ1-3; 7 bases agree with TRBD1. From germline, CDR1 is LNHDA and CDR2 SQIVND (reference sequence). This CDR3 spans 14 amino acids. V gave up 4 bases and J gave up 3 bases; unmatched junction bases: 3. This CDR3 is CASSTTGDGNTIYF. Written as DNA, the CDR3 is TGTGCCAGTAGTACAACAGGGGATGGAAACACCATATATTTT.

The rearrangement uses TRBV27 and TRBJ2-3, with TRBD2 as a possible D gene (7 bases). There are 17 residues in the CDR3. V lost 1 base to trimming and J lost 4 bases, with 18 bases between them. Germline lookup yields CDR1 MNHEY and CDR2 SMNVEV (reference sequence). The CDR3, as DNA: TGTGCCAGCAGTTTATGGGGTAGTGGGGGGGCCGCAGATACGCAGTATTTT. Translated, it gives CASSLWGSGGAADTQYF.

V is TRBV6-5 and J is TRBJ1-4; 9 nucleotides align to TRBD1. The CDR3 contains 16 residues. The V gene end was trimmed by 2 bases and the J gene end by 3 bases; junction bases not matched to a gene: 4. From germline, CDR1 is MNHEY and CDR2 SVGAGI. CDR3: CASSYPRQGANEKLFF. The CDR3 DNA is TGTGCCAGCAGTTACCCACGACAGGGGGCTAATGAAAAACTGTTTTTT.

The CDR3 loop reads CASSYSGYSGRTEAFF. The CDR3 bases are TGTGCCAGCAGTTACTCGGGTTATTCGGGTCGCACTGAAGCTTTCTTT. The chain links TRBV6-5 to TRBJ1-1; D not certain. Germline V gene lookup returns CDR1 MNHEY and CDR2 SVGAGI. Between the trimmed V and J ends, which lost 0 bases and 4 bases, there was a span of 15 bases. This CDR3 is built from 16 residues.

This clone came up once. This chain connects TRBV7-2 to TRBJ2-3, with 8 nucleotides matching TRBD2. V shed 3 bases and J 4 bases; nucleotides not matched to a gene: 3. Per the germline V gene, CDR1 is SGHTA and CDR2 is FQGNSA. The CDR3 covers 14 residues. CDR3 in DNA: TGTGCCAGCAGCTTTCGGGGACTAGCAGATACGCAGTATTTT. It encodes CASSFRGLADTQYF.

The chain joins TRBV5-1 to TRBJ2-1, with D tentatively TRBD1 (6 bases). The CDR3 loop spans 16 amino acids. V dropped 4 bases and J dropped 2 bases, with 16 bases sitting between them. CDR1 is SGHRS and CDR2 is YFSETQ in the germline V gene. The CDR3 coding sequence is TGCGCCAGCAGCCCAAAACAGGGTTGGACCTACAATGAGCAGTTCTTC. This encodes CASSPKQGWTYNEQFF. The entire variable domain, with the rest obtained from reference TRBV5-1 and TRBJ2-1, is as follows: KAGVTQTPRYLIKTRGQQVTLSCSPISGHRSVSWYQQTPGQGLQFLFEYFSETQRNKGNFPGRFSGRQFSNSRSEMNVSTLELGDSALYLCASSPKQGWTYNEQFFGPGTRLTVL.

This chain's CDR3 is CASSLLGDSEIQETQYF. The CDR3 DNA reads as TGTGCCAGCAGCCTCCTTGGGGACAGCGAGATCCAAGAGACCCAGTACTTC. The chain couples TRBV7-8 to TRBJ2-5, with 7 nucleotides matching TRBD1. The CDR3 has 17 amino acids. Trimming removed 5 bases from V and 1 base from J; junction bases left unmatched: 13. Germline V gene data show CDR1 as SGHVS and CDR2 as FQNEAQ.

In this sample, this clone turned up a few times. The chain uses TRBV19 and TRBJ1-1; 9 bases map to TRBD1. This CDR3 comprises 14 residues. Germline-derived CDR1 and CDR2 are LNHDA and SQIVND (reference sequence). V shed 5 bases, J shed 5 bases, and the junction held 6 bases outside the gene matches. CDR3: CASSSQGAWTEAFF. CDR3 DNA: TGTGCCAGTAGTTCACAGGGGGCTTGGACTGAAGCTTTCTTT.

The chain carries TRBV7-8 and TRBJ1-3; D ambiguous. Trimming pared 7 bases from V and 0 bases from J, leaving 10 bases between. Germline CDR1 SGHVS, CDR2 FQNEAQ. The CDR3 is 14 amino acids. CDR3 residues: CASTPANSGNTIYF. Here the CDR3 DNA reads TGTGCCAGCACCCCAGCTAACTCTGGAAACACCATATATTTT.